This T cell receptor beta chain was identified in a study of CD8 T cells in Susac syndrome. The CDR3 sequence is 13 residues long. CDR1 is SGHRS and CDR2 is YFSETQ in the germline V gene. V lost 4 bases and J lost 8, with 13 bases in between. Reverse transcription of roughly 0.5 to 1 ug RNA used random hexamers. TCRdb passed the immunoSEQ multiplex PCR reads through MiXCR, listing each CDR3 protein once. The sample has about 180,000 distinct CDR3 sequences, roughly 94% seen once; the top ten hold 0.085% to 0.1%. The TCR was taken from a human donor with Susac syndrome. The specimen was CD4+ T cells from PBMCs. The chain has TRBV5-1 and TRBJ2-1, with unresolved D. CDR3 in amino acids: CASSPDGSDEQFF. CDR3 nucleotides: TGCGCCAGCAGCCCGGATGGCAGCGATGAGCAGTTCTTC.